The 5 T cell receptor beta chains in this list originate from one sample, sequenced in a study of OX40 agonist ivuxolimab in advanced cancers. Assay: immunoSEQ multiplex PCR; the TCRdb copy retains only in-frame clones and omits some. The sample records 79,000 or so clones, almost 85% being singletons. Sample: CD4+ or CD8+ T cells sorted from blood, taken in a trial of the OX40 agonist ivuxolimab. All receptors derive from an adult with an advanced solid tumor such as melanoma, head and neck, liver or kidney cancer.

The rearrangement uses TRBV14 and TRBJ1-6, with unresolved D. This CDR3 is built from 12 residues. Germline CDR1 is SGHDN and CDR2 is FVKESK. Trimming shortened V by 4 bases and J by 5 bases, and 3 bases separated the two germline ends. The DNA for the CDR3 is TGTGCCAGCAGCCTCAATAATTCACCCCTCCACTTT. Its translation is CASSLNNSPLHF.

The chain carries TRBV4-2 and TRBJ2-7, with 8 bases matching TRBD1. Germline CDR1 and CDR2: LGHNA and YNFKEQ. The CDR3 consists of 15 residues. The J segment lost 6 bases and the V segment lost 0 bases, leaving 7 bases of the junction unmatched. The CDR3 is CASSQDVGQGTEQYF. CDR3 in DNA: TGTGCCAGCAGCCAAGACGTAGGACAGGGAACCGAGCAGTACTTC.

The chain has TRBV5-4 and TRBJ1-3; D is uncertain. Germline loops: CDR1 SGHNT, CDR2 YYREEE (reference sequence). This CDR3 has 15 amino acids. The ends were cut back, 0 bases at V and 0 bases at J, with 7 bases in the middle. The CDR3 region is CASSLGKGSGNTIYF. CDR3 nucleotides: TGTGCCAGCAGCTTGGGGAAGGGCTCTGGAAACACCATATATTTT.

The chain has TRBV27 and TRBJ1-2, with 7 bases lining up with TRBD1. The CDR3 has 15 residues. V was pared by 3 bases and J by 4 bases, with 8 bases of the junction left unmatched. Germline-derived CDR1 and CDR2 are MNHEY and SMNVEV (reference sequence). The DNA of the CDR3 is TGTGCCAGCAGTTTTTACAGGGGAGGAGGCTATGGCTACACCTTC. Protein product: CASSFYRGGGYGYTF.

The CDR3 region is CASRDGQGSNSPLHF. CDR3 nucleotides: TGTGCCAGCAGGGACGGACAGGGGTCAAATTCACCCCTCCACTTT. This chain links TRBV7-9 with TRBJ1-6, with 9 bases matching TRBD1. The germline V gene encodes CDR1 SEHNR and CDR2 FQNEAQ (reference sequence). The length of the CDR3 is 15 residues. V lost 6 bases, J lost 7 bases, and 7 bases stayed unmatched.